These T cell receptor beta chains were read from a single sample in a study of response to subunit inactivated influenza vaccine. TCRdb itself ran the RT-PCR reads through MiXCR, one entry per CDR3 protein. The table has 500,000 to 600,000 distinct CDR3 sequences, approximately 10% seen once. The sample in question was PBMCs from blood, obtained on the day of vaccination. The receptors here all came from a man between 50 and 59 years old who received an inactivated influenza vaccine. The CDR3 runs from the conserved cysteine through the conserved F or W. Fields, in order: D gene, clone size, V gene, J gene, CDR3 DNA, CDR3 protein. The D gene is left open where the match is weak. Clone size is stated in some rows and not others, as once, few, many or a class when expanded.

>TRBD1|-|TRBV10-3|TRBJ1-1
TGTGCCATCAGTGAGTCGGGGACAGGGCTGAATAGAGCTTTCTTT
CAISESGTGLNRAFF
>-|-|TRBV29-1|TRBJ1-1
TGCAGCGCGACCCCGCGCACAGGGAGGTGGACTGAAGCTTTCTTT
CSATPRTGRWTEAFF
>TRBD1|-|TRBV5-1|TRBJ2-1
TGCGCCAGCAGCGTAGGACAGGGGAACGATGAGCAGTTCTTC
CASSVGQGNDEQFF
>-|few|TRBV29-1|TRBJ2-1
TGCAGCGAAGGGACGACTGATTTCGGGGAGCAGTTCTTC
CSEGTTDFGEQFF
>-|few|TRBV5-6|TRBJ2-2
TGTGCCAGCAGCTTGGCGGGGGCAATCGGGGAGCTGTTTTTT
CASSLAGAIGELFF
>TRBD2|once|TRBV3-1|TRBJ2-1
TGTACCTGCTGTTTGTCTAGCGGGGGCGGACCAGGGGCCTACAATGAGCAGTTCTTC
CTCCLSSGGGPGAYNEQFF
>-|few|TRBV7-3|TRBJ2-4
TGTGCCAGCAGCCCTGACCGGGACGCCGCTTCCCTAGCCAAAAACATTCAGTACTTC
CASSPDRDAASLAKNIQYF
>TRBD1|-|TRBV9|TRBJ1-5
TGTGCCAGCAGCGTGGGTATAGGGGGCATCGGTCAGCCCCAGCATTTT
CASSVGIGGIGQPQHF
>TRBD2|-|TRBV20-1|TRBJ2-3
TGCAGTGCTCCGACAACTAGCGGTCGCACAGATACGCAGTATTTT
CSAPTTSGRTDTQYF
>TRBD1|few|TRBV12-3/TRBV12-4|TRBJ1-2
TGTGCCAGCAGTTCGCGGACAGGATCTGGCTACACCTTC
CASSSRTGSGYTF
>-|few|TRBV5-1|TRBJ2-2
TGCGCCAGCAGTTGGTTCGCGAACACCGGGGAGCTGTTTTTT
CASSWFANTGELFF
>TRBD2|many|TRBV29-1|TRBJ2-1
TGCAGCGCCAAGAGGGTGGGGACTAGCGTTGAGCAGTTCTTC
CSAKRVGTSVEQFF
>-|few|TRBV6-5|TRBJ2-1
TGTGCCAGCAGTTACCTTCAGGTCAAAGATGAGCAGTTCTTC
CASSYLQVKDEQFF
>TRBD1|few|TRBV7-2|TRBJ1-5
TGTGCCAGCAGCTTAGCGCGTTTGGCAGGGGGTCAGCCCCAGCATTTT
CASSLARLAGGQPQHF
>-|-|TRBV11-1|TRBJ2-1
TGTGCCAGCAGCCTTCCGTGGACGGAACTGAGCTCCTACAATGAGCAGTTCTTC
CASSLPWTELSSYNEQFF
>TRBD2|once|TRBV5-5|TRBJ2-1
TGTGCCAGCAGCTTGACACTAGCGGGCTTCTACAATGAGCAGTTCTTC
CASSLTLAGFYNEQFF
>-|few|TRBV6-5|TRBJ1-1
TGTGCCAGCAGTGGAGGATACACTGAAGCTTTCTTT
CASSGGYTEAFF
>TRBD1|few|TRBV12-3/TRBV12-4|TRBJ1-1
TGTGCCAGCAGTATGGGACAGCTTGAAGCTTTCTTT
CASSMGQLEAFF
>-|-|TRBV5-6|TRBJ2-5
TGTGCCAGCAGCTTGGTAGGGGGTGTGGAGACCCAGTACTTC
CASSLVGGVETQYF
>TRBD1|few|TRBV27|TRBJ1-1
TGTGCCAGCAGTTTATTTACAGGGGTGGATGAAGCTTTCTTT
CASSLFTGVDEAFF